This TCR beta chain was obtained from a study of blood T cells in healthy people across ages. Notes on the study in general: When one million T cells were used, diversity estimates were thought to be underestimates.

This clonotype was seen only a few times. Its antigen is as yet unknown. The second PCR ran roughly 6 to 12 cycles with a sample-barcoded 5' primer and J-beta primers. TCRdb re-analysed the 5' RACE reads in MiXCR, keeping a single row per CDR3 protein. The sample has 1.5 million to 2 million distinct CDR3 sequences, around half seen once. This clonotype was obtained from a woman in her thirties or forties in good health. The sample taken for sequencing was blood.

For the CDR3, the DNA is TGCAGCGTTGCGGGACTAGGGCTTACAGATACGCAGTATTTT. Its protein product is CSVAGLGLTDTQYF. The chain is built from TRBV29-1 and TRBJ2-3, with 8 bases lining up with TRBD2. Trimming at V came to 4 bases and at J to 3 bases, leaving 6 bases not matched to a gene. From germline, CDR1 is SQVTM and CDR2 ANQGSEA. The CDR3 contains 14 residues.